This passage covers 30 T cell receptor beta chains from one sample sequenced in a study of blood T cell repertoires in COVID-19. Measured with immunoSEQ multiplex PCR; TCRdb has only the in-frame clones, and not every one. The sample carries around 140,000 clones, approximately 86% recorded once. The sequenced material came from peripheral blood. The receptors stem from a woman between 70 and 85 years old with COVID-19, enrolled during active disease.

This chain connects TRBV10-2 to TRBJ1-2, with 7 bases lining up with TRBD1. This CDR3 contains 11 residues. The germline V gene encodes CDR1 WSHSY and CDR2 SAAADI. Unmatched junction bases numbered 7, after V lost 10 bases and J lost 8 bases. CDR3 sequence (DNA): TGCGCCACCATAGACAGGGACGGCTACACCTTC. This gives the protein CATIDRDGYTF.

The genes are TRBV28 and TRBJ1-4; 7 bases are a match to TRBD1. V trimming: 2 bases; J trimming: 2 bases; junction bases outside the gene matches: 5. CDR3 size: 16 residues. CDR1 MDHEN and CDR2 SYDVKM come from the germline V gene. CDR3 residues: CASSLPGRGTNEKLFF. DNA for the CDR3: TGTGCCAGCAGTTTACCGGGCAGGGGGACTAATGAAAAACTGTTTTTT.

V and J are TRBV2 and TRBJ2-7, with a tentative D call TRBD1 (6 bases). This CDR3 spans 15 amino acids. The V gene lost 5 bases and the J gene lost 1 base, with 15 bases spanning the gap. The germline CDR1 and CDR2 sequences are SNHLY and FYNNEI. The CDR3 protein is CASSLTGSLSYEQYF. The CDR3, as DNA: TGTGCCAGCAGTCTAACAGGGTCGCTTTCCTACGAGCAGTACTTC.

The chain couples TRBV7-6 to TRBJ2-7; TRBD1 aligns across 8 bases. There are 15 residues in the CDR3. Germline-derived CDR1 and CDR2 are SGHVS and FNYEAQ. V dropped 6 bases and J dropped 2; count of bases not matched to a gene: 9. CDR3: CASRYRDRTPYEQYF. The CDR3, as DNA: TGTGCCAGCAGGTACCGGGACAGGACCCCCTACGAGCAGTACTTC. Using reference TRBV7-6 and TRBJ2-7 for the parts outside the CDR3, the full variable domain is GAGVSQSPRYKVTKRGQDVALRCDPISGHVSLYWYRQALGQGPEFLTYFNYEAQQDKSGLPNDRFSAERPEGSISTLTIQRTEQRDSAMYRCASRYRDRTPYEQYFGPGTRLTVT.

Here the CDR3 DNA reads TGTGCCAGCAGCCAACCTGACTTTCGTGGCTACACCTTC. Amino acids: CASSQPDFRGYTF. V is TRBV3-1 (or the pseudogene TRBV3-2) and J is TRBJ1-2; no definite D call. Germline loops: CDR1 LGHDT, CDR2 YNNKEL (reference sequence). V was clipped by 2 bases and J by 7 bases, with 11 bases between them. The CDR3 is made up of 13 amino acids.

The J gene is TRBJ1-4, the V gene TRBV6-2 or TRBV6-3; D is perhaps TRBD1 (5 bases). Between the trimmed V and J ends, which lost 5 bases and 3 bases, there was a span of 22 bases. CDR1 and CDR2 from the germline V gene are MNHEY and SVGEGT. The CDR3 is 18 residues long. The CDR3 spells CASSHLYSSTASNEKLFF. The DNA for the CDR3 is TGTGCCAGCAGTCACCTTTATTCCTCGACAGCCTCTAATGAAAAACTGTTTTTT.

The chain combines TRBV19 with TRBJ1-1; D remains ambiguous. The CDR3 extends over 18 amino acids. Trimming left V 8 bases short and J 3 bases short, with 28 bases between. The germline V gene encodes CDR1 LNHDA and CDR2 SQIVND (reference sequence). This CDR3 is CASYTIFRANRGHTEAFF. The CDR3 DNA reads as TGTGCCAGTTATACAATATTCCGGGCCAACCGCGGGCACACTGAAGCTTTCTTT. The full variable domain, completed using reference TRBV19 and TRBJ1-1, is DGGITQSPKYLFRKEGQNVTLSCEQNLNHDAMYWYRQDPGQGLRLIYYSQIVNDFQKGDIAEGYSVSREKKESFPLTVTSAQKNPTAFYLCASYTIFRANRGHTEAFFGQGTRLTVV.

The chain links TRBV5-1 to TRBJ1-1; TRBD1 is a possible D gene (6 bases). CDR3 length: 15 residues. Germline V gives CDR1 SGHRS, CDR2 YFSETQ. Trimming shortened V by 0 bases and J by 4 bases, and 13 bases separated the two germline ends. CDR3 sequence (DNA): TGCGCCAGCAGCTTGGTTGGCAGGGGACGCACTGAAGCTTTCTTT. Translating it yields CASSLVGRGRTEAFF.

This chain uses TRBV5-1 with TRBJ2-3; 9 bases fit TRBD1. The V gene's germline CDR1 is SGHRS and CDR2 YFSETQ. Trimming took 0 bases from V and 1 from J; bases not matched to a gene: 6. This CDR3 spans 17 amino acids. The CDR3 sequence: CASSLALTGGRTDTQYF. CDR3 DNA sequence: TGCGCCAGCAGCTTGGCGTTAACAGGGGGCCGCACAGATACGCAGTATTTT.

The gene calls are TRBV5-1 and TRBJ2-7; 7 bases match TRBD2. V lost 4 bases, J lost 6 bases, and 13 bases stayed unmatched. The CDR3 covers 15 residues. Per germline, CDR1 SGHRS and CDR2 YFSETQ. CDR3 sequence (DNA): TGCGCCAGCAGCCAATGGAGAGGGGAGGGAGTCGAGCAGTACTTC. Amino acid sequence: CASSQWRGEGVEQYF.

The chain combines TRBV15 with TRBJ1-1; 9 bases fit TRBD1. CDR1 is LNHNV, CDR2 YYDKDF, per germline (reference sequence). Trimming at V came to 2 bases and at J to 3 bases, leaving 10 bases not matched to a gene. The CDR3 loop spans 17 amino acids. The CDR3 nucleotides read TGTGCCACCAGCAGACTTTCCGGACGGACAGGGGACACTGAAGCTTTCTTT. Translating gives CATSRLSGRTGDTEAFF.

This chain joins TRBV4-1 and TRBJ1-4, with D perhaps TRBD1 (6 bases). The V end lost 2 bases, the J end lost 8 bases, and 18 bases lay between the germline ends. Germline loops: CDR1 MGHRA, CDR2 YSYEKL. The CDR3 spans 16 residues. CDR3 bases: TGCGCCAGCAGCCAAAGAGGGACAAATAATGGGGAAAAACTGTTTTTT. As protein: CASSQRGTNNGEKLFF.

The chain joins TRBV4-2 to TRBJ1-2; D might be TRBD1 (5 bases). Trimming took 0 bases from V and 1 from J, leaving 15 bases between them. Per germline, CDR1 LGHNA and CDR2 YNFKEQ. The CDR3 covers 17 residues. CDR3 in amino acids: CASSQDRDLRGNYGYTF. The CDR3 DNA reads TGTGCCAGCAGCCAAGACAGGGATTTGCGGGGTAACTATGGCTACACCTTC.

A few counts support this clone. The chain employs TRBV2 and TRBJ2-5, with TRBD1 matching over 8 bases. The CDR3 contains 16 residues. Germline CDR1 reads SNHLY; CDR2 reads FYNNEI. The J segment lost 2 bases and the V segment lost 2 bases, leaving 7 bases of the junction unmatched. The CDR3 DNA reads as TGTGCCAGCAGTGAAAATACAGGGGGAGGACAAGAGACCCAGTACTTC. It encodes CASSENTGGGQETQYF. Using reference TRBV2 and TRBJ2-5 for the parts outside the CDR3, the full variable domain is EPEVTQTPSHQVTQMGQEVILRCVPISNHLYFYWYRQILGQKVEFLVSFYNNEISEKSEIFDDQFSVERPDGSNFTLKIRSTKLEDSAMYFCASSENTGGGQETQYFGPGTRLLVL.

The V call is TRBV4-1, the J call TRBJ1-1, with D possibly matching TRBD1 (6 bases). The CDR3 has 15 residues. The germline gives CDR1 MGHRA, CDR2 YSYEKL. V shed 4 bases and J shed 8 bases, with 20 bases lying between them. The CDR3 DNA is TGCGCCAGCAGCCCGAATTTTCCAGGGGACGAGGAAGCTTTCTTT. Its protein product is CASSPNFPGDEEAFF.

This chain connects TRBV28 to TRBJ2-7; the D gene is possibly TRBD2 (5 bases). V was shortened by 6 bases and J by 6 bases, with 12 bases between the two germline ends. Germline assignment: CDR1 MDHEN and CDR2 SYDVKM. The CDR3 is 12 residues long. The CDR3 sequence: CASSKTKSEQYF. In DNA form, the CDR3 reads TGTGCCAGCAGCAAGACTAAATCCGAGCAGTACTTC.

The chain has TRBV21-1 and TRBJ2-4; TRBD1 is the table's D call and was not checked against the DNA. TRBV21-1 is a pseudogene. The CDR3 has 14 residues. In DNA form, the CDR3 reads TGTGCCAGCATCTCACGGACAGTTAAAAACATTCAGTACTTC. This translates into CASISRTVKNIQYF.

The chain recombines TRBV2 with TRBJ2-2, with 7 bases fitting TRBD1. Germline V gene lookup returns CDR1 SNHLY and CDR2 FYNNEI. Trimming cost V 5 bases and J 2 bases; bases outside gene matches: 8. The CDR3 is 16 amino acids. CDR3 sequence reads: CASSQTGTANTGELFF. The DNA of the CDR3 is TGTGCCAGCAGTCAAACCGGGACAGCAAACACCGGGGAGCTGTTTTTT.

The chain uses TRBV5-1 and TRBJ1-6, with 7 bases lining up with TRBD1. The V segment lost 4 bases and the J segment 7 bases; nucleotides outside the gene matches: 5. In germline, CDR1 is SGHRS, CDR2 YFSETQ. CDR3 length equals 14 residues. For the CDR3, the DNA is TGCGCCAGCAGCCCTGACAGGGTCAATTCACCCCTCCACTTT. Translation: CASSPDRVNSPLHF.

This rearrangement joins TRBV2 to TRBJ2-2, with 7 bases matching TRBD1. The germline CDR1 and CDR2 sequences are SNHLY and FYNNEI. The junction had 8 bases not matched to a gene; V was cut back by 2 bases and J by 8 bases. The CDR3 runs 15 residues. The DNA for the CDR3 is TGTGCCAGCAGTGAATTTACAGGGGCGAAAGGGGAGCTGTTTTTT. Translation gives CASSEFTGAKGELFF.

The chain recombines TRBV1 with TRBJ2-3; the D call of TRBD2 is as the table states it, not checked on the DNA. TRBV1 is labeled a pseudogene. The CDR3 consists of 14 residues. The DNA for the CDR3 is TGCACCAGCAGCCTTAGCGGGGAGGCAGATACGCAGTATTTT. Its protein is CTSSLSGEADTQYF.

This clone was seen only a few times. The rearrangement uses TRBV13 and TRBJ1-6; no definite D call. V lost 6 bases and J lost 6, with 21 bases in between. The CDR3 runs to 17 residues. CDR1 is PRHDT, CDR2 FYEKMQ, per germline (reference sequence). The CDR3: CASRSSGVLLPNSPLHF. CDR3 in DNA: TGTGCCAGCAGATCAAGCGGGGTATTGCTGCCTAATTCACCCCTCCACTTT.

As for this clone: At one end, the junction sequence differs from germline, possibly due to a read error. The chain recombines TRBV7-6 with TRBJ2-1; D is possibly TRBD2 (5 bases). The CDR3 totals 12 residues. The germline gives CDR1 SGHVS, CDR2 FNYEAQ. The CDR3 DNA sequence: TGTGCCAGCAGCCTAGCCCAGAATGAGCAGTTCTTC. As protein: CASSLAQNEQFF. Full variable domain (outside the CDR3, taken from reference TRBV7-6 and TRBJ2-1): GAGVSQSPRYKVTKRGQDVALRCDPISGHVSLYWYRQALGQGPEFLTYFNYEAQQDKSGLPNDRFSAERPEGSISTLTIQRTEQRDSAMYRCASSLAQNEQFFGPGTRLTVL.

The CDR3 DNA sequence: TGTGCCAGCAGCCCCGGGGTATCTGGCAATCAGCCCCAGCATTTT. Translating gives CASSPGVSGNQPQHF. J is TRBJ1-5 and V is TRBV28, with D unclear. The CDR3 has 15 residues. Germline V CDR1 and CDR2: MDHEN, SYDVKM. V shed 6 bases and J shed 2 bases, with 14 bases lying between them. Full variable domain (remainder filled in from reference TRBV28 and TRBJ1-5): DVKVTQSSRYLVKRTGEKVFLECVQDMDHENMFWYRQDPGLGLRLIYFSYDVKMKEKGDIPEGYSVSREKKERFSLILESASTNQTSMYLCASSPGVSGNQPQHFGDGTRLSIL.

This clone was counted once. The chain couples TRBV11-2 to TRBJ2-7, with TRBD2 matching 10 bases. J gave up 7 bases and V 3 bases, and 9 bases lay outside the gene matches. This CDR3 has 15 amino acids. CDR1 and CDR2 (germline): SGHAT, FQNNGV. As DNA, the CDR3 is TGTGCCAGCAGCTTTTTCAGCGGGGGGGACGAAGAGCAGTACTTC. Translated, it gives CASSFFSGGDEEQYF.

In nucleotides, the CDR3 is TGTGCCAGCAGTCCTACAGGGAAGGCTGAAGCTTTCTTT. The encoded protein is CASSPTGKAEAFF. J is TRBJ1-1 and V is TRBV6-5; the D gene is possibly TRBD1 (6 bases). V was cut by 5 bases and J by 6 bases, with 13 bases left in between. This CDR3 has 13 residues. Germline V gene data show CDR1 as MNHEY and CDR2 as SVGAGI.

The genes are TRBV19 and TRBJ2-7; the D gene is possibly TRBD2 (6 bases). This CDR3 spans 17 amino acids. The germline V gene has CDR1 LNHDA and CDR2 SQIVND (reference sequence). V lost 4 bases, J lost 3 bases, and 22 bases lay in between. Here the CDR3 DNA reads TGTGCCAGTAGTACCCCCCGGGGAGGTAATCATCGCTACGAGCAGTACTTC. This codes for CASSTPRGGNHRYEQYF.

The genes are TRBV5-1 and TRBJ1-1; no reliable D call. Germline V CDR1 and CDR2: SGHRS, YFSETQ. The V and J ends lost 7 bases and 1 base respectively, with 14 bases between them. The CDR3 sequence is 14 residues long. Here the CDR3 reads CASCPRERNTEAFF. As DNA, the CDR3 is TGCGCCAGCTGCCCCCGGGAAAGGAACACTGAAGCTTTCTTT. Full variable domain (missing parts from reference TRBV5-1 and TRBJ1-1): KAGVTQTPRYLIKTRGQQVTLSCSPISGHRSVSWYQQTPGQGLQFLFEYFSETQRNKGNFPGRFSGRQFSNSRSEMNVSTLELGDSALYLCASCPRERNTEAFFGQGTRLTVV.

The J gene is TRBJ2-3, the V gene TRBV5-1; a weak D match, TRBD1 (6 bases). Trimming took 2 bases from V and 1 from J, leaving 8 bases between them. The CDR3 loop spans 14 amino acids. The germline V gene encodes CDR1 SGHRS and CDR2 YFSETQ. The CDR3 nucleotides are TGCGCCAGCAGCTTCGAGGGGGGCACAGATACGCAGTATTTT. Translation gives CASSFEGGTDTQYF.

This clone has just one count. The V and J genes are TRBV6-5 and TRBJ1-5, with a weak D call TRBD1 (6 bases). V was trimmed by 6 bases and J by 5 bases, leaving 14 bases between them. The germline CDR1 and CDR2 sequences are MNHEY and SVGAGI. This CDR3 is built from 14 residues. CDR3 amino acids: CASSSERGYQPQHF. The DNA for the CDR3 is TGTGCCAGCAGCTCGGAGAGGGGGTATCAGCCCCAGCATTTT.